Shown below are 27 T cell receptor beta chains from a single sample sequenced in a study of T cell changes during pregnancy in multiple sclerosis. The assay was immunoSEQ multiplex PCR, and TCRdb's table has in-frame clones only and misses some. This sample has 20,000 to 30,000 clones, with 90% found just once. This specimen consisted of CD8+ T cells from peripheral blood mononuclear cells, obtained in the third trimester of pregnancy. All receptors derive from a female donor in good health, enrolled as a control in a pregnancy study.

The rearrangement uses TRBV27 and TRBJ2-2; 7 nucleotides align to TRBD2. The CDR3 spans 13 residues. Germline loops: CDR1 MNHEY, CDR2 SMNVEV (reference sequence). CDR3 nucleotide sequence: TGTGCAGCCCTAGCGGTGAACACCGGGGAGCTGTTTTTT. It encodes CAALAVNTGELFF.

This clone was counted between two and nine times. The J gene is TRBJ1-2, the V gene TRBV6-4; 9 positions agree with TRBD1. The CDR3 runs 14 residues. J gave up 7 bases and V 1 base, and 4 bases lay outside the gene matches. Germline CDR1 MRHNA, CDR2 SNTAGT. CDR3 bases: TGTGCCAGCAGTGACTGGGACAGGGAAGTTGGCTACACCTTC. Amino acid sequence: CASSDWDREVGYTF.

This chain joins TRBV29-1 and TRBJ2-2; D is possibly TRBD1 (8 bases). Germline values: CDR1 SQVTM, CDR2 ANQGSEA. The CDR3 loop spans 16 amino acids. Trimming left V 0 bases short and J 6 bases short, with 17 bases between. The CDR3 DNA is TGCAGCGTTGAAGACTCCAGGGGGCTAGCGGCCGGGGAGCTGTTTTTT. Its translation: CSVEDSRGLAAGELFF.

This sequence joins TRBV28 and TRBJ2-1; 7 bases fit TRBD1. The CDR3 runs to 15 residues. Germline trimming cut 3 bases from V and 8 bases from J; bases unmatched to any gene: 10. Germline V gene lookup returns CDR1 MDHEN and CDR2 SYDVKM. This CDR3 reads CASSFEGQQLDEQFF. As DNA, the CDR3 is TGTGCCAGCAGTTTTGAGGGACAGCAGCTGGATGAGCAGTTCTTC.

This chain links TRBV6-1 with TRBJ1-4, with 8 positions matching TRBD1. CDR3 length: 15 amino acids. Trimming at V came to 6 bases and at J to 4 bases, leaving 7 bases not matched to a gene. Germline values: CDR1 MNHNS, CDR2 SASEGT. CDR3 sequence: CASSSAQGGNEKLFF. The CDR3 DNA reads as TGTGCCAGCAGCTCAGCACAGGGGGGTAATGAAAAACTGTTTTTT.

The chain recombines TRBV7-9 with TRBJ1-4; D is unresolved. CDR1 is SEHNR and CDR2 is FQNEAQ in the germline V gene (reference sequence). The ends were cut back, 5 bases at V and 6 bases at J, with 13 bases in the middle. The CDR3 length is 14 residues. This chain's CDR3 is CASSPSSGDEKLFF. The CDR3 bases are TGTGCCAGCAGCCCATCTTCGGGAGATGAAAAACTGTTTTTT.

The sample holds one count of this clone. A read error may account for a junction end that differs from germline. The V gene is TRBV7-7, the J gene TRBJ2-7, with 10 bases fitting TRBD1. CDR3 length equals 14 residues. Germline CDR1 SSHAT, CDR2 FNYEAQ (reference sequence). This chain's CDR3 is CASSPGTGDYEQYF. DNA for the CDR3: TGTGCTAGCAGCCCCGGGACAGGGGACTACGAGCAGTACTTC.

The chain is built from TRBV6-6 and TRBJ2-1; TRBD2 matches 9 bases. V was clipped by 0 bases and J by 8 bases; unmatched bases: 8. Germline V gene lookup returns CDR1 MNHNY and CDR2 SVGAGI (reference sequence). The CDR3 has 16 amino acids. CDR3 protein: CASSYSAGGPFDEQFF. As DNA, the CDR3 is TGTGCCAGCAGTTACTCAGCGGGGGGTCCTTTCGATGAGCAGTTCTTC.

The V and J genes are TRBV28 and TRBJ2-1, with D possibly TRBD1 on 7 matching bases. Trimming shortened V by 8 bases and J by 8 bases, and 22 bases separated the two germline ends. The CDR3 is made up of 15 amino acids. Germline V lookup: CDR1 MDHEN, CDR2 SYDVKM. CDR3 sequence: CASDPRGTVGDEQFF. The CDR3 DNA reads as TGTGCCAGCGATCCCAGGGGGACTGTTGGGGATGAGCAGTTCTTC.

This chain links TRBV6-5 with TRBJ1-1, with a tentative D call TRBD1 (5 bases). The CDR3 spans 15 residues. Germline V gene data show CDR1 as MNHEY and CDR2 as SVGAGI. V gave up 0 bases and J gave up 2 bases, with 10 bases separating them. This chain's CDR3 is CASSYSKGLNTEAFF. The CDR3 nucleotides read TGTGCCAGCAGTTACTCGAAGGGGTTAAACACTGAAGCTTTCTTT.

The CDR3 nucleotides are TGTGCCAGCAGTGATGTAGCGGGAGAGGGGAATACGCAGTATTTT. This codes for CASSDVAGEGNTQYF. V usage is TRBV6-1 and J usage is TRBJ2-3; 9 nucleotides line up with TRBD2. This CDR3 is built from 15 residues. Germline-derived CDR1 and CDR2 are MNHNS and SASEGT. The junction had 8 bases not matched to a gene; V was cut back by 3 bases and J by 7 bases.

This chain connects TRBV4-1 to TRBJ1-1, with a weak D call TRBD1 (5 bases). Deletions cut 4 bases from V and 0 bases from J, with 6 bases between. The CDR3 sequence is 13 residues long. Germline CDR1 MGHRA, CDR2 YSYEKL. The chain's CDR3 is CASSPTVNTEAFF. The DNA for the CDR3 is TGCGCCAGCAGCCCGACAGTGAACACTGAAGCTTTCTTT.

This clone was counted once. The rearrangement uses TRBV7-9 and TRBJ1-2; 7 bases match TRBD1. Germline CDR1 is SEHNR and CDR2 is FQNEAQ (reference sequence). The CDR3 is made up of 15 amino acids. Trimming removed 7 bases from V and 2 bases from J; junction bases left unmatched: 10. In nucleotides, the CDR3 is TGTGCCAGCACGGGACTGCCAGGGGGAAACTATGGCTACACCTTC. Amino acid sequence: CASTGLPGGNYGYTF.

The V and J genes are TRBV7-9 and TRBJ2-7; D call uncertain. CDR3 length: 15 residues. Deletions cut 4 bases from V and 2 bases from J, with 15 bases between. CDR1 is SEHNR and CDR2 is FQNEAQ in the germline V gene (reference sequence). CDR3: CASSSDIPSAYEQYF. CDR3 nucleotides: TGTGCCAGCAGCTCAGACATACCATCAGCCTACGAGCAGTACTTC.

This rearrangement joins TRBV7-9 to TRBJ2-7; D remains ambiguous. The germline V gene encodes CDR1 SEHNR and CDR2 FQNEAQ (reference sequence). Trimming removed 5 bases at V and 4 bases at J, with 9 bases between. The CDR3 is 12 amino acids. The CDR3 reads CASSLQAYEQYF. CDR3 sequence (DNA): TGTGCCAGCAGCCTGCAGGCGTACGAGCAGTACTTC.

The chain is built from TRBV5-4 and TRBJ2-3; D uncertain. The V end was cut by 9 bases, the J end by 2 bases, with 13 bases between. Germline loops: CDR1 SGHNT, CDR2 YYREEE (reference sequence). This CDR3 spans 13 amino acids. In nucleotides, the CDR3 is TGTGCCATTACGACTCGCACCACAGATACGCAGTATTTT. The encoded protein is CAITTRTTDTQYF. Full variable domain (remainder filled in from reference TRBV5-4 and TRBJ2-3): ETGVTQSPTHLIKTRGQQVTLRCSSQSGHNTVSWYQQALGQGPQFIFQYYREEENGRGNFPPRFSGLQFPNYSSELNVNALELDDSALYLCAITTRTTDTQYFGPGTRLTVL.

The V and J genes are TRBV28 and TRBJ2-5, with D perhaps TRBD2 (6 bases). The CDR3 consists of 15 residues. Germline V gives CDR1 MDHEN, CDR2 SYDVKM. V dropped 3 bases and J dropped 5 bases, with 16 bases sitting between them. The CDR3 region is CASSFRSGGWETQYF. CDR3 DNA sequence: TGTGCCAGCAGTTTCCGCAGCGGAGGGTGGGAGACCCAGTACTTC.

The chain has TRBV6-5 and TRBJ1-4; 8 bases line up with TRBD1. This CDR3 has 13 amino acids. With 5 bases clipped from V and 13 bases from J, the junction kept 9 bases outside the gene matches. Looked up from germline, CDR1 is MNHEY and CDR2 is SVGAGI. In DNA, the CDR3 is TGTGCCAGCAGTCCCGGACAGGGAAATCTACTGTTTTTT. The encoded protein is CASSPGQGNLLFF.

In this sample, this clone turned up once. This chain links TRBV10-1 with TRBJ2-5, with TRBD2 matching 8 bases. This CDR3 spans 16 amino acids. The germline CDR1 and CDR2 sequences are WNHNN and SYGVQD (reference sequence). Trimming at V came to 0 bases and at J to 4 bases, leaving 7 bases not matched to a gene. The DNA for the CDR3 is TGCGCCAGCAGTGAGTCTAGCGGGGACCTGGGAGAGACCCAGTACTTC. Translated, it gives CASSESSGDLGETQYF.

The chain recombines TRBV29-1 with TRBJ1-1, with a tentative D call TRBD1 (6 bases). The CDR3 contains 15 residues. Per germline, CDR1 SQVTM and CDR2 ANQGSEA. Trimming removed 5 bases at V and 0 bases at J, with 16 bases between. CDR3 loop: CSVSLGDTMNTEAFF. The CDR3 bases are TGCAGCGTTTCTTTGGGGGACACTATGAACACTGAAGCTTTCTTT.

The chain employs TRBV6-4 and TRBJ1-5; 7 bases line up with TRBD1. With 4 bases clipped from V and 4 bases from J, the junction kept 4 bases outside the gene matches. CDR1 and CDR2 from the germline V gene are MRHNA and SNTAGT. This CDR3 spans 14 amino acids. Written as DNA, the CDR3 is TGTGCCAGCAGTGCCGGGACAGAGAATCAGCCCCAGCATTTT. As protein: CASSAGTENQPQHF.

The chain recombines TRBV7-9 with TRBJ1-1; 9 bases are a match to TRBD1. The V gene end was trimmed by 6 bases and the J gene end by 6 bases; junction bases not matched to a gene: 11. The CDR3 totals 15 residues. The germline V gene encodes CDR1 SEHNR and CDR2 FQNEAQ (reference sequence). The CDR3 sequence: CASSYTGGAQAEAFF. CDR3 nucleotide sequence: TGTGCCAGCAGTTACACAGGGGGCGCTCAGGCTGAAGCTTTCTTT. Full variable domain (outside the CDR3, taken from reference TRBV7-9 and TRBJ1-1): DTGVSQNPRHKITKRGQNVTFRCDPISEHNRLYWYRQTLGQGPEFLTYFQNEAQLEKSRLLSDRFSAERPKGSFSTLEIQRTEQGDSAMYLCASSYTGGAQAEAFFGQGTRLTVV.

The count of this clone is one. The chain joins TRBV27 to TRBJ2-7, with D hard to call. CDR1 and CDR2 (germline): MNHEY, SMNVEV (reference sequence). Trimming left V 5 bases short and J 0 bases short, with 11 bases between. This CDR3 is built from 14 residues. In DNA, the CDR3 is TGTGCCAGCAGTGACATCTTAAACTCCTACGAGCAGTACTTC. This codes for CASSDILNSYEQYF.

This chain links TRBV6-5 with TRBJ2-2; D gene unclear. In germline, CDR1 is MNHEY, CDR2 SVGAGI. V gave up 6 bases and J gave up 3 bases, with 11 bases separating them. The CDR3 has 14 residues. The CDR3 region has the DNA TGTGCCAGCAGCTCCTCCGAGCACACCGGGGAGCTGTTTTTT. Protein: CASSSSEHTGELFF.

The genes are TRBV6-5 and TRBJ1-1, with 7 bases that match TRBD1. The CDR3 consists of 13 residues. Trimming took 5 bases from V and 4 from J; bases not matched to a gene: 4. Germline lookup yields CDR1 MNHEY and CDR2 SVGAGI. The CDR3 protein is CASSPQGVTEAFF. CDR3 nucleotide sequence: TGTGCCAGCAGTCCTCAGGGGGTCACTGAAGCTTTCTTT.

V gene TRBV30 combines with J gene TRBJ2-7; no clear D. Germline CDR1 GTSNPN, CDR2 SVGIG (reference sequence). The CDR3 runs to 12 residues. Trimming removed 0 bases at V and 3 bases at J, with 6 bases between. DNA of the CDR3: TGTGCCTGGAGTGTGGGCAGCTACGAGCAGTACTTC. It codes for CAWSVGSYEQYF.

This chain links TRBV19 with TRBJ1-5; unclear D gene. This CDR3 has 14 amino acids. Germline CDR1 LNHDA, CDR2 SQIVND (reference sequence). V dropped 5 bases and J dropped 0 bases, with 8 bases sitting between them. The CDR3 loop reads CASSDWASNQPQHF. Here the CDR3 DNA reads TGTGCCAGTAGTGATTGGGCTAGCAATCAGCCCCAGCATTTT.